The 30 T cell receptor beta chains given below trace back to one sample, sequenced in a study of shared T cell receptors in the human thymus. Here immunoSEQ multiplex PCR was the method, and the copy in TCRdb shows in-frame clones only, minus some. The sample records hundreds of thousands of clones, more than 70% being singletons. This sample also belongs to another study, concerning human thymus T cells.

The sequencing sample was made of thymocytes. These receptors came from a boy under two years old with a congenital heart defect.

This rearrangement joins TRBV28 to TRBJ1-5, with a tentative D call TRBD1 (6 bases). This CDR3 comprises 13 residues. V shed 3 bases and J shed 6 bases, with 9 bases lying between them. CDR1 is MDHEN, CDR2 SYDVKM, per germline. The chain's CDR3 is CASSFPGVQPQHF. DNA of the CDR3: TGTGCCAGCAGTTTTCCAGGGGTTCAGCCCCAGCATTTT.

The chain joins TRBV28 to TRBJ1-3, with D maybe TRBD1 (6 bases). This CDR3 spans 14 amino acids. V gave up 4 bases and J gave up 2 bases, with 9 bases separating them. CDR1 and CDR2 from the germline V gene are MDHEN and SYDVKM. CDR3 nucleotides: TGTGCCAGCAGTTACGACAGGACTGGAAACACCATATATTTT. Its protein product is CASSYDRTGNTIYF.

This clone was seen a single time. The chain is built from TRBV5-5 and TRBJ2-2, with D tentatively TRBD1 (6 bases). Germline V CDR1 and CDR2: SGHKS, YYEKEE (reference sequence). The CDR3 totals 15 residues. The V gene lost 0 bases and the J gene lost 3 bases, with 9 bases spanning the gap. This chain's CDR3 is CASSLGDTYTGELFF. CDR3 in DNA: TGTGCCAGCAGCTTGGGGGACACCTACACCGGGGAGCTGTTTTTT.

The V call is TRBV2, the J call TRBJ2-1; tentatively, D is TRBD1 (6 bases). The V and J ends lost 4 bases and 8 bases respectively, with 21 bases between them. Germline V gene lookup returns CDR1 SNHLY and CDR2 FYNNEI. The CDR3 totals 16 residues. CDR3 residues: CASSVFGTNTFDEQFF. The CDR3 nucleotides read TGTGCCAGCAGTGTATTCGGGACAAACACGTTCGATGAGCAGTTCTTC.

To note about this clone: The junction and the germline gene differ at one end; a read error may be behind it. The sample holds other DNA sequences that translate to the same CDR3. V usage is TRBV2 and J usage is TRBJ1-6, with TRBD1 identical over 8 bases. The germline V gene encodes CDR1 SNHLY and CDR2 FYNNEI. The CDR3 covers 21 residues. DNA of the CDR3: TGTGCCAGCAGTGAAGAGGCGGAGTACCGGGGGACAGGCTCCTATAATTCCCCCCTCCACTTT. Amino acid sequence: CASSEEAEYRGTGSYNSPLHF.

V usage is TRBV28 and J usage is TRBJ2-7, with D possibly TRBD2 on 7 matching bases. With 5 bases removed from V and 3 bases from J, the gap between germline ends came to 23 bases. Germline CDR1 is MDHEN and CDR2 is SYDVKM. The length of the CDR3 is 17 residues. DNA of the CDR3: TGTGCCAGCAGTCCACTGCGGTGGGCGGGGGCCGACTACGAGCAGTACTTC. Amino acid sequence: CASSPLRWAGADYEQYF.

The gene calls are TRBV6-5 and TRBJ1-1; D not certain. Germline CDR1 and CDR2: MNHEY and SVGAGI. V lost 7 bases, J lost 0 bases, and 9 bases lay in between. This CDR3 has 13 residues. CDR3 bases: TGTGCCAGCACCCATTCCCTGAACACTGAAGCTTTCTTT. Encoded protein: CASTHSLNTEAFF.

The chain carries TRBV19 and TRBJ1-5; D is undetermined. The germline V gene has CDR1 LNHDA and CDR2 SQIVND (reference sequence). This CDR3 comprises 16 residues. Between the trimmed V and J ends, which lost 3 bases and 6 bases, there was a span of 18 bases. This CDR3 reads CASSIKGGICGQPQHF. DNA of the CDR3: TGTGCCAGTAGTATTAAGGGAGGTATCTGCGGTCAGCCCCAGCATTTT.

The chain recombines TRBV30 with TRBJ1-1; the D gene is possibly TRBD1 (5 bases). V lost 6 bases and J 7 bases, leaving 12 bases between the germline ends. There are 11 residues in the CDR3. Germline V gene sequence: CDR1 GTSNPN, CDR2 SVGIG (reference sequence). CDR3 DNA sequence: TGTGCCTGTCCCGGGACTAATGAAGCTTTCTTT. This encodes CACPGTNEAFF.

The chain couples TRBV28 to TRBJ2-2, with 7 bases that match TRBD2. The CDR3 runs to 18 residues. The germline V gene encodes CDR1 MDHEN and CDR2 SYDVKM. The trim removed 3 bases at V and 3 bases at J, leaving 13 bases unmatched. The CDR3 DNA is TGTGCCAGCAGTTTTGGAGGATTGCGGCTAGCGGACACCGGGGAGCTGTTTTTT. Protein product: CASSFGGLRLADTGELFF. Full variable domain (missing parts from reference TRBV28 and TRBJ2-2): DVKVTQSSRYLVKRTGEKVFLECVQDMDHENMFWYRQDPGLGLRLIYFSYDVKMKEKGDIPEGYSVSREKKERFSLILESASTNQTSMYLCASSFGGLRLADTGELFFGEGSRLTVL.

The CDR3 nucleotides are TGCGCCAGCAGTGAGTCGAGCGGGTTTTCCTACAATGAGCAGTTCTTC. This translates into CASSESSGFSYNEQFF. The rearrangement uses TRBV10-1 and TRBJ2-1; a weak D match, TRBD2 (6 bases). Germline-derived CDR1 and CDR2 are WNHNN and SYGVQD (reference sequence). The CDR3 spans 16 residues. The V and J ends lost 0 bases and 1 base respectively, with 10 bases between them.

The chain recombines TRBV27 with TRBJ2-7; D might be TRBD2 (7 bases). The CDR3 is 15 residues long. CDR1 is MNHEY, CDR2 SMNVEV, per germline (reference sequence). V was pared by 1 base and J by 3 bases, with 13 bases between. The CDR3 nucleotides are TGTGCCAGCAGTTTATTCGGGGGGCCCATCTACGAGCAGTACTTC. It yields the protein CASSLFGGPIYEQYF.

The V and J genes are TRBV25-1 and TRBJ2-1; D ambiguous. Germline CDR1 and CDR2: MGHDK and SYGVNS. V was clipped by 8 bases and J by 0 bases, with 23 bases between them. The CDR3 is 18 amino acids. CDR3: CASALESGRISSYNEQFF. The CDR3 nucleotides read TGTGCCAGCGCTCTCGAGAGTGGGCGAATTAGCTCCTACAATGAGCAGTTCTTC. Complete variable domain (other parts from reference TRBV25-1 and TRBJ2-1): EADIYQTPRYLVIGTGKKITLECSQTMGHDKMYWYQQDPGMELHLIHYSYGVNSTEKGDLSSESTVSRIRTEHFPLTLESARPSHTSQYLCASALESGRISSYNEQFFGPGTRLTVL.

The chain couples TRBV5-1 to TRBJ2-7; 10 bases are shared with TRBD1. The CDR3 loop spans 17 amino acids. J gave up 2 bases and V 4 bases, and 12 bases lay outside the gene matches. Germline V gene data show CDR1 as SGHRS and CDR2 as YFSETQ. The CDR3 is CASSLFLPGQGTYEQYF. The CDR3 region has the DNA TGCGCCAGCAGCCTTTTTCTTCCGGGACAGGGGACCTACGAGCAGTACTTC. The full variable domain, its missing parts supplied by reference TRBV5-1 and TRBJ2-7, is KAGVTQTPRYLIKTRGQQVTLSCSPISGHRSVSWYQQTPGQGLQFLFEYFSETQRNKGNFPGRFSGRQFSNSRSEMNVSTLELGDSALYLCASSLFLPGQGTYEQYFGPGTRLTVT.

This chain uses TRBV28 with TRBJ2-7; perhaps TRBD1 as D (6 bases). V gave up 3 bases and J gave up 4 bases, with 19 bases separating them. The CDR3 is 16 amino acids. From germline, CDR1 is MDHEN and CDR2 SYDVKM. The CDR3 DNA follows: TGTGCCAGCAGTTTGGCCTCCCGGGACACCTCATACGAGCAGTACTTC. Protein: CASSLASRDTSYEQYF.

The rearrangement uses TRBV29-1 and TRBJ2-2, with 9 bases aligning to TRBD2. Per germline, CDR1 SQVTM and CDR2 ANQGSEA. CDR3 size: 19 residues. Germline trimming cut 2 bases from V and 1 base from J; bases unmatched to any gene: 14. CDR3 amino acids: CSVEMKWGKTSGNTGELFF. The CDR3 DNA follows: TGCAGCGTTGAAATGAAATGGGGGAAGACTAGCGGGAACACCGGGGAGCTGTTTTTT.

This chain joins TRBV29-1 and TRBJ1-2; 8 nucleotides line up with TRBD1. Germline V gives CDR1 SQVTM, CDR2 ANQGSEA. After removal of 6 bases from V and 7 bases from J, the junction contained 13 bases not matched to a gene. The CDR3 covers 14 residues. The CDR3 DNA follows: TGCAGCGTGTCCACGACAGGGGATAATTGTGGCTACACCTTC. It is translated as CSVSTTGDNCGYTF.

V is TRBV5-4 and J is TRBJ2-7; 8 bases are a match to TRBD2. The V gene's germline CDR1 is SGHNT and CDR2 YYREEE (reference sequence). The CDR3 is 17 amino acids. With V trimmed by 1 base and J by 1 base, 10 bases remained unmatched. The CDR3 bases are TGTGCCAGCAGCTTGAATGCCTCGGGGGGGCGGTCCTACGAGCAGTACTTC. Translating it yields CASSLNASGGRSYEQYF. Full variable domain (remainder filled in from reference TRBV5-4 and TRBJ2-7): ETGVTQSPTHLIKTRGQQVTLRCSSQSGHNTVSWYQQALGQGPQFIFQYYREEENGRGNFPPRFSGLQFPNYSSELNVNALELDDSALYLCASSLNASGGRSYEQYFGPGTRLTVT.

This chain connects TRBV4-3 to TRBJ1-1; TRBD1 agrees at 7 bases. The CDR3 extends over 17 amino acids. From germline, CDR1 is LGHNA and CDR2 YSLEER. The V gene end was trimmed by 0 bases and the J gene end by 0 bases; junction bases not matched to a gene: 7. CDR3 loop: CASSQDGDSIMNTEAFF. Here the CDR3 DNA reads TGCGCCAGCAGCCAAGATGGGGACAGTATCATGAACACTGAAGCTTTCTTT.

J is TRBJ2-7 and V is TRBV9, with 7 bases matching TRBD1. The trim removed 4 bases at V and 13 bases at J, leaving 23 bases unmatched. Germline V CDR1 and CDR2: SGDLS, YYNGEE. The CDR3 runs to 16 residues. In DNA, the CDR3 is TGTGCCAGCAGCCTACAGACCCCTCGGGACAGTCCTGTCACTTACTTC. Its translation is CASSLQTPRDSPVTYF.

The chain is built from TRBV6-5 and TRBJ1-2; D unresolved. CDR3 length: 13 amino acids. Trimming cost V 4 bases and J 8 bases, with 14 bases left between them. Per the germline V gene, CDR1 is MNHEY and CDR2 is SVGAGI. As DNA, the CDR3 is TGTGCCAGCAGTTCCCGGAGGGCCGGAGGCTACACCTTC. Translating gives CASSSRRAGGYTF.

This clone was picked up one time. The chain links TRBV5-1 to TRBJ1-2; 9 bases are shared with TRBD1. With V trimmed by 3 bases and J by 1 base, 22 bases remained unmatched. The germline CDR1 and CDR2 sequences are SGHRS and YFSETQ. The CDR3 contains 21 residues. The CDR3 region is CASSSKWTGDRFGSINYGYTF. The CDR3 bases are TGCGCCAGCAGCTCAAAGTGGACAGGGGACCGCTTTGGGTCGATTAACTATGGCTACACCTTC. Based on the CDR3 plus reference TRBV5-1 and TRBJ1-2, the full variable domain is KAGVTQTPRYLIKTRGQQVTLSCSPISGHRSVSWYQQTPGQGLQFLFEYFSETQRNKGNFPGRFSGRQFSNSRSEMNVSTLELGDSALYLCASSSKWTGDRFGSINYGYTFGSGTRLTVV.

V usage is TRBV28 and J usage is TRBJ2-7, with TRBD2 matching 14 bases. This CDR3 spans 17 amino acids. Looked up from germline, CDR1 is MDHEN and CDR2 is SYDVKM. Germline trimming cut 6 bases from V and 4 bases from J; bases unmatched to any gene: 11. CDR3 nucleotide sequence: TGTGCCAGCAGCCCGACTAGCGGGAGGGCGATAGCGTACGAGCAGTACTTC. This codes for CASSPTSGRAIAYEQYF.

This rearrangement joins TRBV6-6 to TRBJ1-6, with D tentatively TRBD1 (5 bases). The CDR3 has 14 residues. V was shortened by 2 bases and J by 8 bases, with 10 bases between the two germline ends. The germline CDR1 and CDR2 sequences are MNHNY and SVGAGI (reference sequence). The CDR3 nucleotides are TGTGCCAGCAGTTACCGGACACCCCATTCACCCCTCCACTTT. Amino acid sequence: CASSYRTPHSPLHF.

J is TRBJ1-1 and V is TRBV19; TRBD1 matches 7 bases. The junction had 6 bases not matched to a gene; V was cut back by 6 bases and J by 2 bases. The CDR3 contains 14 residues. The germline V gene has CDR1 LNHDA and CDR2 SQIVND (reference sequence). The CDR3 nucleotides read TGTGCCAGTAGCCGGGACAGCATAAACACTGAAGCTTTCTTT. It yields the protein CASSRDSINTEAFF.

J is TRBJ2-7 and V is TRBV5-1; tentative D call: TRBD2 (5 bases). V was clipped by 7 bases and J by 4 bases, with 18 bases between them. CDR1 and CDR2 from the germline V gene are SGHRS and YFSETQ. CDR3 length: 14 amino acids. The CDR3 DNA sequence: TGCGCCAGCGGCACTTACAATGAGCGGTACGAGCAGTACTTC. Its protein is CASGTYNERYEQYF.

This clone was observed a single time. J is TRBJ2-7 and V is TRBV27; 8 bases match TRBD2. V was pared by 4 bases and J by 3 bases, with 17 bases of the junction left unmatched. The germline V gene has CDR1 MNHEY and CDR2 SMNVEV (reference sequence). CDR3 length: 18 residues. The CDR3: CASSCRHNTGTRVYEQYF. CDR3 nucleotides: TGTGCCAGCAGTTGCCGACATAATACCGGGACTAGGGTCTACGAGCAGTACTTC.

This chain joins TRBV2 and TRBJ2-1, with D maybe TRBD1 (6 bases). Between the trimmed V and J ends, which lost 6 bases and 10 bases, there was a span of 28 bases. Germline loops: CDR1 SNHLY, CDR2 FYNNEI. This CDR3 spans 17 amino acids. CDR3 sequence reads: CASRSPRLSQGQHEQFF. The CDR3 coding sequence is TGTGCCAGCAGGTCCCCGAGGCTCTCCCAGGGGCAACACGAGCAGTTCTTC.

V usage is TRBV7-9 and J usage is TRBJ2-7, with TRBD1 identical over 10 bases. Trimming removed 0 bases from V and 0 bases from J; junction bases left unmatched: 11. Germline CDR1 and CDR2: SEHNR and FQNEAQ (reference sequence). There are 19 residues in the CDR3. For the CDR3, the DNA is TGTGCCAGCAGCTTAGCGAGACAGGGGGCTTCAATCCCCTCCTACGAGCAGTACTTC. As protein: CASSLARQGASIPSYEQYF.

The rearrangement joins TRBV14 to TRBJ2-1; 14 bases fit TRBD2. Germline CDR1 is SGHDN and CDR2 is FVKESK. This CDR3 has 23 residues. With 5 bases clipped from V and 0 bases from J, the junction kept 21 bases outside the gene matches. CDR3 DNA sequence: TGTGCCAGCAGCGCGACTAGCGGGAGGGCCTATCACAGCCACAAAAGCTCCTACAATGAGCAGTTCTTC. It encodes CASSATSGRAYHSHKSSYNEQFF.